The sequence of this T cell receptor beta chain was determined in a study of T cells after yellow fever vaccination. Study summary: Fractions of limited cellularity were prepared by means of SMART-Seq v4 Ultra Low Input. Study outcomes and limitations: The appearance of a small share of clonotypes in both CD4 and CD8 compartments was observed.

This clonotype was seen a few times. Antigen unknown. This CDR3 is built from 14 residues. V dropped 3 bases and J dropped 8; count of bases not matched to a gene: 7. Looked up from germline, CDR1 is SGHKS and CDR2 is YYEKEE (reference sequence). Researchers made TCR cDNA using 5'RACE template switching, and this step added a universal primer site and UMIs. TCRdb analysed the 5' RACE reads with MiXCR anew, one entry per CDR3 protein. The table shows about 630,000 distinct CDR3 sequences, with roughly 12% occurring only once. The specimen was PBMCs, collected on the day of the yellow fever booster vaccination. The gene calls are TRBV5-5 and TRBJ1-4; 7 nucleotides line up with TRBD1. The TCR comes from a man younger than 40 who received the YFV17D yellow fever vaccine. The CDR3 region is CASSWRTGGEKLFF. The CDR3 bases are TGTGCCAGCAGCTGGAGGACAGGAGGGGAAAAACTGTTTTTT.